These 21 T cell receptor beta chains originate from one sample sequenced in a study of cytomegalovirus exposure and HLA in healthy donors. Primers for the PCR totalled 60 Vbeta and 13 Jbeta. Clones were read by immunoSEQ multiplex PCR, and TCRdb kept only the in-frame ones, dropping some. The profile shows 95,000 to 150,000 clones, over 15% of them singletons. The specimen sequenced was PBMCs. Receptors were obtained from a female donor in good health and CMV-seropositive.

Worth noting for this clone: Other DNA sequences within the sample encode an identical CDR3. V usage is TRBV19 and J usage is TRBJ1-2; tentatively, D is TRBD1 (5 bases). The length of the CDR3 is 12 residues. Deletions cut 4 bases from V and 2 bases from J, with 5 bases between. Germline values: CDR1 LNHDA, CDR2 SQIVND (reference sequence). The CDR3, as DNA: TGTGCCAGTAGTAGACAGAACTATGGCTACACCTTC. It yields the protein CASSRQNYGYTF.

This clone was observed a handful of times. This chain uses TRBV4-1 with TRBJ2-5, with a possible D match to TRBD2 (5 bases). Germline CDR1 reads MGHRA; CDR2 reads YSYEKL. The CDR3 totals 13 residues. V lost 4 bases and J lost 5, with 11 bases in between. The CDR3 coding sequence is TGCGCCAGCAGCCGGGTGGAGGCGGAGACCCAGTACTTC. It specifies CASSRVEAETQYF.

The chain is built from TRBV5-4 and TRBJ2-7, with D unresolved. V dropped 9 bases and J dropped 5 bases, with 12 bases sitting between them. Germline CDR1 SGHNT, CDR2 YYREEE (reference sequence). The CDR3 length is 11 residues. DNA of the CDR3: TGTGCCACCACCGATGGCCACGAGCAGTACTTC. Encoded protein: CATTDGHEQYF.

The chain has TRBV19 and TRBJ2-1; 9 nucleotides align to TRBD2. Losses at the gene ends were 7 bases for V and 2 bases for J; bases not matched to a gene: 9. This CDR3 comprises 16 residues. Germline lookup yields CDR1 LNHDA and CDR2 SQIVND (reference sequence). CDR3: CASTHSGGLTYNEQFF. The CDR3 DNA sequence: TGTGCCAGTACCCATAGCGGGGGCTTAACCTACAATGAGCAGTTCTTC.

The rearrangement uses TRBV10-2 and TRBJ2-3, with D possibly matching TRBD2 (6 bases). Germline CDR1 is WSHSY and CDR2 is SAAADI. This CDR3 has 17 amino acids. Trimming pared 0 bases from V and 0 bases from J, leaving 13 bases between. The CDR3 spells CASSESWGGGSTDTQYF. CDR3 DNA sequence: TGCGCCAGCAGTGAGTCATGGGGAGGAGGCAGCACAGATACGCAGTATTTT.

V is TRBV7-9 and J is TRBJ1-2; 7 bases line up with TRBD1. This CDR3 region has 16 residues. CDR1 and CDR2 (germline): SEHNR, FQNEAQ (reference sequence). V shed 7 bases, J shed 5 bases, and the junction held 16 bases outside the gene matches. In nucleotides, the CDR3 is TGTGCCAGCACTAAACGAGGGGGCAGACGCATTTATGGCTACACCTTC. It codes for CASTKRGGRRIYGYTF. Together with reference TRBV7-9 and TRBJ1-2, the CDR3 gives the full variable domain: DTGVSQNPRHKITKRGQNVTFRCDPISEHNRLYWYRQTLGQGPEFLTYFQNEAQLEKSRLLSDRFSAERPKGSFSTLEIQRTEQGDSAMYLCASTKRGGRRIYGYTFGSGTRLTVV.

The rearrangement links TRBV7-2 to TRBJ1-6; D might be TRBD1 (6 bases). There are 15 residues in the CDR3. Germline CDR1 SGHTA, CDR2 FQGNSA. With 5 bases removed from V and 10 bases from J, the gap between germline ends came to 18 bases. CDR3 sequence reads: CASSPAGVDVSPLHF. CDR3 bases: TGTGCCAGCAGCCCCGCAGGGGTCGACGTCTCACCCCTCCACTTT.

The rearrangement uses TRBV4-2 and TRBJ2-7; D perhaps matches TRBD2 (6 bases). With 3 bases removed from V and 1 base from J, the gap between germline ends came to 19 bases. Germline V lookup: CDR1 LGHNA, CDR2 YNFKEQ. The CDR3 contains 17 residues. The CDR3 DNA reads as TGTGCCAGCAGCCATCGGGGGAAGGGCCGTAGATCCTACGAGCAGTACTTC. Translated: CASSHRGKGRRSYEQYF.

This clone was found a few times. The chain's CDR3 is CASSSGQSGNTIYF. CDR3 coding DNA: TGTGCCAGCAGCTCGGGACAGTCTGGAAACACCATATATTTT. The chain carries TRBV7-9 and TRBJ1-3, with TRBD1 matching over 7 bases. The germline CDR1 and CDR2 sequences are SEHNR and FQNEAQ (reference sequence). The V gene end was trimmed by 4 bases and the J gene end by 1 base; junction bases not matched to a gene: 1. This CDR3 is built from 14 residues.

This clone was detected only a few times. The chain joins TRBV5-1 to TRBJ2-3; 11 bases are shared with TRBD2. This CDR3 is 16 amino acids long. CDR1 and CDR2 (germline): SGHRS, YFSETQ. Trimming took 6 bases from V and 0 from J; bases not matched to a gene: 6. CDR3: CASTNLAGGSTDTQYF. The CDR3 DNA is TGCGCCAGCACAAACTTAGCGGGAGGGAGCACAGATACGCAGTATTTT.

The gene calls are TRBV2 and TRBJ2-2, with 7 bases aligning to TRBD1. Germline assignment: CDR1 SNHLY and CDR2 FYNNEI. Trimming took 6 bases from V and 5 from J; bases not matched to a gene: 3. This CDR3 is built from 13 residues. Here the CDR3 reads CASRWDRTGELFF. CDR3 bases: TGTGCCAGCAGATGGGACAGAACCGGGGAGCTGTTTTTT.

The sample holds a few counts of this clone. V is TRBV5-6 and J is TRBJ1-2, with D possibly being TRBD1 (6 bases). Germline values: CDR1 SGHDT, CDR2 YYEEEE. V was shortened by 1 base and J by 7 bases, with 14 bases between the two germline ends. The CDR3 totals 14 residues. CDR3 bases: TGTGCCAGCAGCTTGACAGGGAGTCTTAGTGGCTACACCTTC. The encoded protein is CASSLTGSLSGYTF.

The table lists this clone with a few counts. This chain connects TRBV7-6 to TRBJ1-3; 9 positions match TRBD1. J lost 0 bases, V lost 5 bases, and 2 bases had no gene match. The CDR3 is made up of 15 amino acids. Germline CDR1 is SGHVS and CDR2 is FNYEAQ. The CDR3 DNA reads TGTGCCAGCAGCGCGGACAGGGGCTCTGGAAACACCATATATTTT. As protein: CASSADRGSGNTIYF.

V usage is TRBV5-1 and J usage is TRBJ2-6; the D gene is possibly TRBD2 (5 bases). V was clipped by 4 bases and J by 0 bases, with 14 bases between them. Germline CDR1 reads SGHRS; CDR2 reads YFSETQ. The CDR3 spans 17 residues. The DNA of the CDR3 is TGCGCCAGCAGCACTAGAGAGACCCACTCTGGGGCCAACGTCCTGACTTTC. It translates to CASSTRETHSGANVLTF.

This clone showed up just a few times. The chain couples TRBV10-2 to TRBJ1-4; the D gene is possibly TRBD1 (6 bases). Per germline, CDR1 WSHSY and CDR2 SAAADI. Trimming pared 10 bases from V and 1 base from J, leaving 19 bases between. This CDR3 spans 16 amino acids. As DNA, the CDR3 is TGCGCCACCTTGGACAGACTCCGGGGAACTAATGAAAAACTGTTTTTT. It encodes CATLDRLRGTNEKLFF.

This clone was detected a few times. The chain has TRBV5-1 and TRBJ1-1, with D unresolved. Germline V gene lookup returns CDR1 SGHRS and CDR2 YFSETQ. The CDR3 totals 14 residues. The V gene lost 6 bases and the J gene lost 1 base, with 13 bases spanning the gap. The CDR3 bases are TGCGCCAGCAACTCTTGGCGGGGGAACACTGAAGCTTTCTTT. Translating it yields CASNSWRGNTEAFF.

This clone has only a few counts. The chain joins TRBV5-6 to TRBJ2-7, with 9 bases matching TRBD2. Germline lookup yields CDR1 SGHDT and CDR2 YYEEEE. V was clipped by 0 bases and J by 6 bases; unmatched bases: 7. This CDR3 region has 15 residues. CDR3 sequence reads: CASSLVGLAVGEQYF. DNA for the CDR3: TGTGCCAGCAGCTTGGTGGGACTAGCCGTTGGCGAGCAGTACTTC.

The rearrangement uses TRBV5-1 and TRBJ2-3; D call uncertain. In germline, CDR1 is SGHRS, CDR2 YFSETQ. V dropped 4 bases and J dropped 0 bases, with 9 bases sitting between them. This CDR3 comprises 14 residues. For the CDR3, the DNA is TGCGCCAGCAGCGTACCGACTAGCACAGATACGCAGTATTTT. Translating gives CASSVPTSTDTQYF.

J is TRBJ1-5 and V is TRBV6-1; 7 bases match TRBD1. With 5 bases clipped from V and 0 bases from J, the junction kept 4 bases outside the gene matches. CDR3 length equals 15 residues. The germline CDR1 and CDR2 sequences are MNHNS and SASEGT. CDR3 amino acids: CASSFTGASNQPQHF. DNA of the CDR3: TGTGCCAGCAGTTTTACAGGGGCTAGCAATCAGCCCCAGCATTTT.

The chain recombines TRBV30 with TRBJ1-6; D ambiguous. The CDR3 loop spans 13 amino acids. Germline V lookup: CDR1 GTSNPN, CDR2 SVGIG (reference sequence). The germline V and J ends were trimmed by 3 bases and 10 bases, with 13 bases remaining between them. CDR3 region: CAWSEQPQSPLHF. The CDR3 bases are TGTGCCTGGAGCGAGCAACCGCAATCACCCCTCCACTTT.

The sample holds a few counts of this clone. The rearrangement joins TRBV30 to TRBJ2-5; TRBD1 is a possible D gene (7 bases). V shed 2 bases and J shed 4 bases, with 11 bases lying between them. CDR1 and CDR2 (germline): GTSNPN, SVGIG (reference sequence). CDR3 length: 13 residues. The CDR3 DNA follows: TGTGCCTGGAGTCAGGGGGGAGTAGAGACCCAGTACTTC. Translated, it gives CAWSQGGVETQYF.